This record concerns one T cell receptor beta chain sequence. V lost 7 bases and J lost 6; bases outside the gene matches: 17. The CDR3 contains 17 residues. Looked up from germline, CDR1 is LNHDA and CDR2 is SQIVND (reference sequence). Authors' data handling: Reference gene primer amplification gave nucleated cell count estimates. Method: immunoSEQ multiplex PCR; TCRdb's copy keeps in-frame clones and lacks some. V and J calls and clone size are copied from that table; D and trimming were computed from the DNA. The sample contains some 170,000 clones, more than 80% of which appear only once. This specimen comes from a study of blood T cell repertoires in COVID-19. Looking at the study overall: There were acute and convalescent COVID-19 samples, and they came from the United States, Italy and Spain. The cDNA or gDNA used as material had been derived from T cells, B-cell-depleted T cells, or PBMCs.

This chain connects TRBV19 to TRBJ2-3; 9 nucleotides align to TRBD2. Input material: peripheral blood. This clonotype originated in a human donor in a cohort sampled during active COVID-19. CDR3: CASIEAAGGGAPDTQYF. The CDR3 nucleotides read TGTGCCAGTATCGAGGCGGCGGGCGGGGGGGCCCCCGATACGCAGTATTTT.